Shown below are 27 T cell receptor beta chains from a single sample sequenced in a study of T cell responses to AZD1222 COVID-19 vaccine. The repertoire was sequenced with immunoSEQ multiplex PCR; TCRdb's copy has only in-frame clones and lacks some. The table records around 150,000 clones, 80% to 95% of them present only once. The sample in question was peripheral blood, obtained 28 days after the second AZD1222 dose. These receptors came from an adult who received the AZD1222 COVID-19 vaccine.

This chain uses TRBV6-4 with TRBJ2-2, with D perhaps matching TRBD1 (5 bases). The CDR3 has 16 amino acids. With 7 bases removed from V and 3 bases from J, the gap between germline ends came to 18 bases. Germline CDR1 MRHNA, CDR2 SNTAGT. The CDR3 region has the DNA TGTGCCAGCACCAAAGAGGCAGGGCTGCACACCGGGGAGCTGTTTTTT. Amino acids: CASTKEAGLHTGELFF.

The CDR3 sequence: CASSQDRGSPYGYTF. CDR3 in DNA: TGCGCCAGCAGCCAAGATAGGGGGAGTCCCTATGGCTACACCTTC. The chain uses TRBV4-1 and TRBJ1-2, with a weak D call TRBD1 (6 bases). Trimming stripped 0 bases from V and 4 bases from J, with 12 bases between. Germline CDR1 MGHRA, CDR2 YSYEKL. CDR3 length equals 15 residues.

This chain links TRBV14 with TRBJ2-7; 9 bases match TRBD1. V lost 0 bases and J lost 9; bases outside the gene matches: 12. The CDR3 is 16 residues long. Germline V gene data show CDR1 as SGHDN and CDR2 as FVKESK. The CDR3 is CASSQDTGTGMLGQYF. CDR3 in DNA: TGTGCCAGCAGCCAAGATACCGGGACAGGGATGTTAGGGCAGTACTTC.

The chain uses TRBV9 and TRBJ2-2, with 8 bases identical to TRBD2. The CDR3 is made up of 18 amino acids. Looked up from germline, CDR1 is SGDLS and CDR2 is YYNGEE. J gave up 6 bases and V 2 bases, and 15 bases lay outside the gene matches. Here the CDR3 DNA reads TGTGCCAGCAGCGTCGGACTAGCCCAAAGCGTCTGGGCCGGGGAGCTGTTTTTT. Translation: CASSVGLAQSVWAGELFF.

The genes are TRBV6-5 and TRBJ1-1; D is undetermined. The CDR3 consists of 13 residues. The germline V gene encodes CDR1 MNHEY and CDR2 SVGAGI. Trimming took off 8 bases at V and 0 bases at J, with 10 bases between the two ends. The CDR3 loop reads CASHSFMNTEAFF. The CDR3 DNA sequence: TGTGCCAGCCATAGCTTCATGAACACTGAAGCTTTCTTT.

The J gene is TRBJ2-3, the V gene TRBV4-1, with 16 bases that match TRBD2. Germline V gives CDR1 MGHRA, CDR2 YSYEKL. CDR3 length: 18 residues. V lost 4 bases and J lost 7; bases outside the gene matches: 11. CDR3 protein: CASSPGLAGGPVKNTQYF. The CDR3 DNA reads as TGCGCCAGCAGCCCGGGACTAGCGGGGGGGCCTGTCAAAAATACGCAGTATTTT.

The V and J genes are TRBV30 and TRBJ1-6, with unresolved D. This CDR3 region has 17 residues. V was shortened by 1 base and J by 0 bases, with 13 bases between the two germline ends. CDR1 and CDR2 from the germline V gene are GTSNPN and SVGIG (reference sequence). The CDR3 DNA sequence: TGTGCCTGGAGTGGAGGGATGGGGAGCTCCTATAATTCACCCCTCCACTTT. Its translation: CAWSGGMGSSYNSPLHF.

For the CDR3, the DNA is TGTGCCAGCAGCCAAGATATAGGTTCACCCCTCCACTTT. Its translation is CASSQDIGSPLHF. The rearrangement joins TRBV4-2 to TRBJ1-6; no clear D gene. CDR1 and CDR2 from the germline V gene are LGHNA and YNFKEQ. This CDR3 is built from 13 residues. The ends were cut back, 0 bases at V and 9 bases at J, with 6 bases in the middle.

V and J are TRBV6-1 and TRBJ2-7, with D possibly matching TRBD1 (7 bases). This CDR3 is 15 amino acids long. Germline-derived CDR1 and CDR2 are MNHNS and SASEGT. Trimming took 1 base from V and 0 from J, leaving 10 bases between them. Here the CDR3 reads CASSEGGDSSYEQYF. In DNA, the CDR3 is TGTGCCAGCAGTGAAGGCGGGGACAGCTCCTACGAGCAGTACTTC.

The chain couples TRBV12-3 or TRBV12-4 to TRBJ2-1; D call uncertain. The V and J ends lost 2 bases and 11 bases respectively, with 7 bases between them. The CDR3 length is 11 residues. CDR3 sequence: CASSLKGKQFF. Written as DNA, the CDR3 is TGTGCCAGCAGTTTAAAGGGTAAGCAGTTCTTC.

V gene TRBV11-3 combines with J gene TRBJ2-3; 7 bases match TRBD1. The V gene end was trimmed by 7 bases and the J gene end by 5 bases; junction bases not matched to a gene: 3. The CDR3 totals 12 residues. Germline CDR1 and CDR2: SGHNT and YENEEA. The CDR3 DNA is TGTGCCAGCAATAGGGGGCAAGATACGCAGTATTTT. Protein: CASNRGQDTQYF.

V and J are TRBV5-1 and TRBJ1-2, with D possibly being TRBD1 (5 bases). Deletions cut 4 bases from V and 6 bases from J, with 16 bases between. The germline CDR1 and CDR2 sequences are SGHRS and YFSETQ. This CDR3 is 14 amino acids long. The chain's CDR3 is CASSGGIQDHGYTF. The DNA of the CDR3 is TGCGCCAGCAGCGGGGGGATTCAGGACCATGGCTACACCTTC. The full variable domain, with the rest looked up from reference TRBV5-1 and TRBJ1-2, is KAGVTQTPRYLIKTRGQQVTLSCSPISGHRSVSWYQQTPGQGLQFLFEYFSETQRNKGNFPGRFSGRQFSNSRSEMNVSTLELGDSALYLCASSGGIQDHGYTFGSGTRLTVV.

This clone has only a few counts. This chain uses TRBV6-1 with TRBJ1-1; D is unresolved. This CDR3 region has 15 residues. V lost 2 bases to trimming and J lost 0 bases, with 10 bases between them. Germline V CDR1 and CDR2: MNHNS, SASEGT. CDR3 loop: CASSEQVRLNTEAFF. Written as DNA, the CDR3 is TGTGCCAGCAGTGAACAGGTCAGACTGAACACTGAAGCTTTCTTT.

The gene calls are TRBV6-5 and TRBJ1-6; D is unresolved. In germline, CDR1 is MNHEY, CDR2 SVGAGI. Trimming took 8 bases from V and 1 from J, leaving 9 bases between them. The CDR3 contains 14 residues. The CDR3 sequence is CASAEFSYNSPLHF. The CDR3 region has the DNA TGTGCCAGCGCTGAATTTTCCTATAATTCACCCCTCCACTTT.

The genes are TRBV23-1 and TRBJ2-2; D call uncertain. TRBV23-1 has ORF status, its function being uncertain. Trimming shortened V by 3 bases and J by 4 bases, and 9 bases separated the two germline ends. This CDR3 spans 14 amino acids. The CDR3 nucleotides are TGCGCCAGCAGTCAGAGGCCGGGCACCGGGGAGCTGTTTTTT. Residues: CASSQRPGTGELFF.

The chain carries TRBV5-1 and TRBJ1-1; tentative D call: TRBD1 (6 bases). Deletions cut 2 bases from V and 5 bases from J, with 13 bases between. CDR3 size: 14 residues. CDR1 and CDR2 from the germline V gene are SGHRS and YFSETQ. The CDR3 here is CASSFDQGRTEAFF. The CDR3 coding sequence is TGCGCCAGCAGCTTTGACCAGGGGAGGACTGAAGCTTTCTTT.

This chain links TRBV21-1 with TRBJ1-5; TRBD1 is the table's D call and was not checked against the DNA. TRBV21-1 counts as a pseudogene. The length of the CDR3 is 14 residues. CDR3: CASSKPPRTEPQHF. DNA for the CDR3: TGTGCCAGCAGCAAACCCCCCAGGACAGAACCCCAGCATTTT.

The chain recombines TRBV5-6 with TRBJ1-2; 7 nucleotides match TRBD1. This CDR3 is 16 amino acids long. In germline, CDR1 is SGHDT, CDR2 YYEEEE. V trimming: 2 bases; J trimming: 6 bases; junction bases outside the gene matches: 13. CDR3 nucleotides: TGTGCCAGCAGCTTTGTGGTGGTCCGGGACAGAGATGGCTACACCTTC. It codes for CASSFVVVRDRDGYTF.

This chain joins TRBV19 and TRBJ2-2; the D is unclear. The CDR3 is 17 residues long. V was cut by 1 base and J by 5 bases, with 17 bases left in between. The germline V gene has CDR1 LNHDA and CDR2 SQIVND (reference sequence). CDR3 in amino acids: CASSIVHGPSLTGELFF. The CDR3 bases are TGTGCCAGTAGTATAGTTCACGGACCTAGTCTTACCGGGGAGCTGTTTTTT.

J is TRBJ1-3 and V is TRBV21-1; TRBD1, the table's D call, was not compared with the DNA. TRBV21-1 is recorded as a pseudogene. CDR3 length equals 18 residues. CDR3 residues: CASSTGSTGSSTGNTIYF. For the CDR3, the DNA is TGTGCCAGCAGCACAGGGTCGACAGGGAGTTCTACTGGAAACACCATATATTTT.

This chain uses TRBV9 with TRBJ2-1, with D perhaps given as TRBD1 or TRBD2 (5 bases each). The ends were cut back, 5 bases at V and 8 bases at J, with 17 bases in the middle. CDR1 is SGDLS and CDR2 is YYNGEE in the germline V gene. CDR3 size: 14 residues. This chain's CDR3 is CASSAGLRVDEQFF. As DNA, the CDR3 is TGTGCCAGCAGTGCAGGGTTGAGGGTGGATGAGCAGTTCTTC.

The chain joins TRBV18 to TRBJ1-2; perhaps TRBD1 as D (5 bases). Germline V gene sequence: CDR1 KGHSH, CDR2 LQKENI. The CDR3 has 15 residues. With 2 bases removed from V and 4 bases from J, the gap between germline ends came to 14 bases. The CDR3 sequence is CASSPSSGGSYGYTF. The CDR3, as DNA: TGTGCCAGCTCACCATCCAGCGGGGGTAGCTATGGCTACACCTTC.

The V gene is TRBV7-8, the J gene TRBJ1-3, with D possibly being TRBD1 (6 bases). The germline CDR1 and CDR2 sequences are SGHVS and FQNEAQ. The CDR3 is 17 residues long. V was pared by 5 bases and J by 0 bases, with 17 bases between. CDR3 sequence reads: CASSSRQAFLSGNTIYF. CDR3 bases: TGTGCCAGCAGCAGTCGACAGGCCTTTCTCTCTGGAAACACCATATATTTT.

The chain employs TRBV30 and TRBJ1-4; TRBD1 might be the D (6 bases). The CDR3 runs to 13 residues. Trimming left V 0 bases short and J 8 bases short, with 10 bases between. Germline V gives CDR1 GTSNPN, CDR2 SVGIG (reference sequence). CDR3 in DNA: TGTGCCTGGAGTGTAGCAGGGGTGGAAAAACTGTTTTTT. Translation: CAWSVAGVEKLFF.

This chain connects TRBV13 to TRBJ2-1; D not resolved. The CDR3 spans 12 residues. Trimming shortened V by 2 bases and J by 9 bases, and 8 bases separated the two germline ends. CDR1 PRHDT and CDR2 FYEKMQ come from the germline V gene (reference sequence). CDR3 protein: CASSLMRLEQFF. The CDR3 nucleotides are TGTGCCAGCAGCTTAATGAGGCTTGAGCAGTTCTTC.

V and J are TRBV5-4 and TRBJ2-2; TRBD1 aligns across 9 bases. This CDR3 is built from 14 residues. V lost 5 bases, J lost 7 bases, and 6 bases stayed unmatched. Germline-derived CDR1 and CDR2 are SGHNT and YYREEE (reference sequence). CDR3 amino acids: CASRQDRGGGELFF. Here the CDR3 DNA reads TGTGCCAGCAGGCAGGACAGGGGTGGCGGGGAGCTGTTTTTT.

The chain joins TRBV2 to TRBJ1-2, with D perhaps matching TRBD1 (5 bases). Germline CDR1 SNHLY, CDR2 FYNNEI. This CDR3 region has 10 residues. V was shortened by 7 bases and J by 8 bases, with 8 bases between the two germline ends. The CDR3, as DNA: TGTGCCAGCAAGAGGGACGGCTACACCTTC. This codes for CASKRDGYTF.